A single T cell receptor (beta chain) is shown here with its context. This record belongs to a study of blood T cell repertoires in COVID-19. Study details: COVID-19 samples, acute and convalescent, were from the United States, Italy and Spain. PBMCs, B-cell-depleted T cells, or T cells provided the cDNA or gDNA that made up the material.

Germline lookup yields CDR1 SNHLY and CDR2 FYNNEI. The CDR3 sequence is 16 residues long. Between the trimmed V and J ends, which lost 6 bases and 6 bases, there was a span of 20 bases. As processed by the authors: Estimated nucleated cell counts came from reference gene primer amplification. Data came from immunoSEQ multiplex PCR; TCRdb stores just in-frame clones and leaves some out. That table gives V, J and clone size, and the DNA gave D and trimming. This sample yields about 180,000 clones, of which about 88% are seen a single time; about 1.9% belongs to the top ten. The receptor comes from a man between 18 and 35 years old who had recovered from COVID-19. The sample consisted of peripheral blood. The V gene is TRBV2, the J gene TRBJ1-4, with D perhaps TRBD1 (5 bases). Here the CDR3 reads CASSSGQGQGYEKLFF. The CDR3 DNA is TGTGCCAGCAGCAGTGGACAAGGGCAGGGTTATGAAAAACTGTTTTTT.